The 23 T cell receptor beta chains listed next were all sequenced from one sample in a study of beta chain features in type 1 diabetes (dated by TCRdb to the late 2010s). To prepare the library, the immunoSEQ multiplex PCR assay was applied. All of the isolated RNA was reverse transcribed with the High Capacity cDNA Reverse Transcription Kit, so expressed TCRB transcripts were sequenced. Imported from immuneACCESS, the table was reduced by TCRdb to in-frame sequences with V and J called. These copies leave out some clones; in studies compared against another copy, an unresolved V gene accounts for under half, and the cause of the remainder is not known. This sample holds hundreds of thousands of clones; roughly 15% were observed only once. Approximately 6.7% of the sample rests with the top ten. The sequencing input was central memory CD4+ T cells from blood. All receptors come from a young man in good health.

This clone was recorded only once. The chain joins TRBV4-1 to TRBJ1-1; D ambiguous. The V end lost 1 base, the J end lost 3 bases, and 15 bases lay between the germline ends. CDR1 and CDR2 from the germline V gene are MGHRA and YSYEKL. The CDR3 runs 16 residues. CDR3 sequence: CASSQAFTGGDTEAFF. The CDR3 bases are TGCGCCAGCAGCCAAGCATTTACGGGAGGCGACACTGAAGCTTTCTTT.

The genes are TRBV5-4 and TRBJ2-3; 7 bases map to TRBD2. CDR1 is SGHNT, CDR2 YYREEE, per germline (reference sequence). Unmatched junction bases numbered 4, after V lost 4 bases and J lost 2 bases. The length of the CDR3 is 14 residues. Here the CDR3 reads CASSGSGFTDTQYF. The CDR3, as DNA: TGTGCCAGCAGCGGTAGCGGGTTCACAGATACGCAGTATTTT.

V is TRBV2 and J is TRBJ2-3; D is unclear. V lost 6 bases to trimming and J lost 4 bases, with 11 bases between them. This CDR3 has 13 amino acids. Germline V gene data show CDR1 as SNHLY and CDR2 as FYNNEI. The CDR3 here is CASSPLIPDTQYF. The CDR3 coding sequence is TGTGCCAGCAGCCCACTAATCCCAGATACGCAGTATTTT.

The chain employs TRBV7-2 and TRBJ1-3; 10 nucleotides agree with TRBD1. CDR3 length: 16 residues. CDR1 is SGHTA, CDR2 FQGNSA, per germline. J gave up 4 bases and V 6 bases, and 9 bases lay outside the gene matches. The CDR3 loop reads CASRKVLGQGGNTIYF. In nucleotides, the CDR3 is TGTGCCAGCAGGAAGGTTTTGGGACAGGGGGGAAACACCATATATTTT.

This clone occurred a few times. The chain carries TRBV6-5 and TRBJ2-7, with 9 bases matching TRBD2. There are 14 residues in the CDR3. Germline V gene data show CDR1 as MNHEY and CDR2 as SVGAGI. J lost 5 bases, V lost 5 bases, and 7 bases had no gene match. The CDR3 sequence is CASSPRTSVHEQYV. In DNA, the CDR3 is TGTGCCAGCAGTCCCCGGACTAGCGTCCACGAGCAGTACGTC.

The chain joins TRBV7-2 to TRBJ1-4; D may be TRBD1 (5 bases). The CDR3 totals 12 residues. Germline V gene sequence: CDR1 SGHTA, CDR2 FQGNSA. V was shortened by 5 bases and J by 10 bases, with 11 bases between the two germline ends. The CDR3 loop is CASSRGRGKLFF. The CDR3 DNA reads as TGTGCCAGCAGCCGGGGCCGCGGAAAACTGTTTTTT. Full variable domain (rest looked up from reference TRBV7-2 and TRBJ1-4): GAGVSQSPSNKVTEKGKDVELRCDPISGHTALYWYRQSLGQGLEFLIYFQGNSAPDKSGLPSDRFSAERTGGSVSTLTIQRTQQEDSAVYLCASSRGRGKLFFGSGTQLSVL.

This clone has only a few counts. V is TRBV30 and J is TRBJ2-3, with D uncertain. The CDR3 is 17 residues long. The V gene lost 1 base and the J gene lost 4 bases, with 21 bases spanning the gap. The germline CDR1 and CDR2 sequences are GTSNPN and SVGIG (reference sequence). The CDR3 nucleotides are TGTGCCTGGAGTGGGGGTTCCAGCTTCACCCCATCAGATACGCAGTATTTT. This codes for CAWSGGSSFTPSDTQYF.

The V gene is TRBV7-3, the J gene TRBJ2-2; D may match TRBD1 or TRBD2 (5 bases each). V was cut by 6 bases and J by 0 bases, with 8 bases left in between. Germline assignment: CDR1 SGHTA and CDR2 FQGTGA. The CDR3 contains 14 residues. CDR3 sequence (DNA): TGTGCCAGCAGTGGGACCGCGAACACCGGGGAGCTGTTTTTT. Encoded protein: CASSGTANTGELFF.

This clone has a handful of counts. The chain combines TRBV12-5 with TRBJ2-5; TRBD2 aligns across 8 bases. Germline values: CDR1 LGHNT, CDR2 FRNRAP. This CDR3 has 15 residues. The V and J ends lost 6 bases and 4 bases, in that order; junction bases with no gene match: 10. The CDR3 DNA sequence: TGTGCTAGTGGAGACGGGACTAGGGTTTTAGAGACCCAGTACTTC. This sequence encodes CASGDGTRVLETQYF.

This clone was counted between two and nine times. This sequence joins TRBV18 and TRBJ2-5; no firm D call. CDR3 length equals 12 residues. V gave up 8 bases and J gave up 5 bases, with 12 bases separating them. Germline V gene lookup returns CDR1 KGHSH and CDR2 LQKENI. CDR3 nucleotide sequence: TGTGCCAGCCGTGGGCCAGAGGAGACCCAGTACTTC. Translating it yields CASRGPEETQYF.

Ten or more counts support this clone. V usage is TRBV7-2 and J usage is TRBJ2-2; D not resolved. The CDR3 length is 12 residues. V was clipped by 5 bases and J by 6 bases, with 7 bases between them. The germline CDR1 and CDR2 sequences are SGHTA and FQGNSA. As DNA, the CDR3 is TGTGCCAGCAGCACTAAGCCCGGGGAGCTGTTTTTT. Translated, it gives CASSTKPGELFF.

This clone occurred many times. V is TRBV5-1 and J is TRBJ2-1; D is unresolved. The V and J ends lost 3 bases and 0 bases respectively, with 4 bases between them. The CDR3 length is 13 residues. Germline V gives CDR1 SGHRS, CDR2 YFSETQ. The CDR3 sequence is CASSYNSYNEQFF. CDR3 nucleotides: TGCGCCAGCAGCTACAACTCCTACAATGAGCAGTTCTTC.

The chain is built from TRBV6-5 and TRBJ2-7; 7 bases line up with TRBD2. The CDR3 extends over 15 amino acids. V shed 7 bases, J shed 3 bases, and the junction held 12 bases outside the gene matches. The V gene's germline CDR1 is MNHEY and CDR2 SVGAGI. CDR3 in DNA: TGTGCCAGCACCCCGAGTGCTAGCGGACTCTACGAGCAGTACTTC. Translation gives CASTPSASGLYEQYF.

This clone was found a few times. The genes are TRBV18 and TRBJ2-7; no clear D gene. The CDR3 totals 13 residues. Germline V CDR1 and CDR2: KGHSH, LQKENI. Trimming cost V 6 bases and J 0 bases, with 9 bases left between them. CDR3 coding DNA: TGTGCCAGCTCCCTGAGTGGCTCCTACGAGCAGTACTTC. Translation gives CASSLSGSYEQYF.

This clone occurred a few times. The V call is TRBV5-4, the J call TRBJ2-3; 8 bases map to TRBD2. The V and J ends lost 5 bases and 2 bases, in that order; junction bases with no gene match: 7. Germline V CDR1 and CDR2: SGHNT, YYREEE (reference sequence). The CDR3 length is 15 residues. CDR3 region: CASRRGGRDTDTQYF. CDR3 sequence (DNA): TGTGCCAGCAGGCGCGGGGGGCGTGACACAGATACGCAGTATTTT.

This chain connects TRBV7-7 to TRBJ2-5, with TRBD1 identical over 8 bases. From germline, CDR1 is SSHAT and CDR2 FNYEAQ (reference sequence). With 5 bases clipped from V and 2 bases from J, the junction kept 4 bases outside the gene matches. This CDR3 has 14 amino acids. The CDR3: CASSRGQGQETQYF. CDR3 DNA sequence: TGTGCCAGCAGCCGCGGACAGGGACAAGAGACCCAGTACTTC.

A few counts support this clone. J is TRBJ2-7 and V is TRBV6-1; 9 bases map to TRBD1. The CDR3 is made up of 15 amino acids. After removal of 6 bases from V and 4 bases from J, the junction contained 10 bases not matched to a gene. Germline V CDR1 and CDR2: MNHNS, SASEGT. The DNA of the CDR3 is TGTGCCAGCAGATATATTGTGGGACAGGGATACGAGCAGTACTTC. Protein: CASRYIVGQGYEQYF.

This chain joins TRBV10-3 and TRBJ2-3; D is perhaps TRBD1 or TRBD2 (6 bases each). V lost 10 bases and J lost 6, with 20 bases in between. The CDR3 loop spans 14 amino acids. Germline CDR1 reads ENHRY; CDR2 reads SYGVKD. The CDR3 is CASRRGGSEDTQYF. In DNA, the CDR3 is TGTGCCAGCAGAAGAGGGGGGTCTGAGGATACGCAGTATTTT.

This rearrangement joins TRBV9 to TRBJ2-1; 16 bases align to TRBD2. CDR3 size: 17 residues. Germline V lookup: CDR1 SGDLS, CDR2 YYNGEE. The junction had 10 bases not matched to a gene; V was cut back by 4 bases and J by 9 bases. The CDR3 region is CASSPEGLAGGLVEQFF. DNA for the CDR3: TGTGCCAGCAGCCCAGAGGGACTAGCGGGGGGGCTGGTTGAGCAGTTCTTC.

This clone was observed a handful of times. The DNA of the CDR3 is TGTGCCAGCAGCGTAGGCGCCCAAAACATTCAGTACTTC. This gives the protein CASSVGAQNIQYF. The J gene is TRBJ2-4, the V gene TRBV9; D gene uncertain. V was cut by 0 bases and J by 5 bases, with 6 bases left in between. The CDR3 covers 13 residues. CDR1 and CDR2 (germline): SGDLS, YYNGEE.

This clone was counted between two and nine times. CDR3 bases: TGCGCCAGCAGCGCGGGACAGGACATAGTGGGCACTGAAGCTTTCTTT. Translation: CASSAGQDIVGTEAFF. V and J are TRBV5-1 and TRBJ1-1, with 8 nucleotides matching TRBD1. CDR1 is SGHRS, CDR2 YFSETQ, per germline. After removal of 4 bases from V and 4 bases from J, the junction contained 12 bases not matched to a gene. The CDR3 covers 16 residues.

V is TRBV7-9 and J is TRBJ1-2; a weak D match, TRBD1 (6 bases). Germline CDR1 and CDR2: SEHNR and FQNEAQ (reference sequence). V lost 11 bases to trimming and J lost 6 bases, with 10 bases between them. The CDR3 loop spans 10 amino acids. This CDR3 is CAGSGDGYTF. The CDR3 coding sequence is TGTGCCGGTTCAGGGGATGGCTACACCTTC.

This clone has a handful of counts. The chain recombines TRBV29-1 with TRBJ2-3; D is perhaps TRBD1 (6 bases). Germline V gene lookup returns CDR1 SQVTM and CDR2 ANQGSEA. This CDR3 has 13 residues. The V end was cut by 6 bases, the J end by 1 base, with 11 bases between. CDR3 region: CSVPGAGTDTQYF. In DNA form, the CDR3 reads TGCAGCGTACCAGGGGCAGGCACAGATACGCAGTATTTT.